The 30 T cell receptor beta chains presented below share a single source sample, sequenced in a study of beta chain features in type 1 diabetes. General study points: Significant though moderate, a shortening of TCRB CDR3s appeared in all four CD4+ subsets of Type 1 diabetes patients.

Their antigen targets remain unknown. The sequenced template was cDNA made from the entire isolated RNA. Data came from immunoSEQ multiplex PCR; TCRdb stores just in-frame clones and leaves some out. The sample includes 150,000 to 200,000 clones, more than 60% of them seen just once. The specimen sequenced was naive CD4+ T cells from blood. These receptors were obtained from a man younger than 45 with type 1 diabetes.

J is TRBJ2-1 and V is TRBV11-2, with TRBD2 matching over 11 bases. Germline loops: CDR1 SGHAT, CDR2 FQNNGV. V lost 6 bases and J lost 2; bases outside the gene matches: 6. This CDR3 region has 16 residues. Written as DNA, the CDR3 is TGTGCCAGCAGACCTCTAGCGGGGGGAACCTACAATGAGCAGTTCTTC. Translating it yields CASRPLAGGTYNEQFF.

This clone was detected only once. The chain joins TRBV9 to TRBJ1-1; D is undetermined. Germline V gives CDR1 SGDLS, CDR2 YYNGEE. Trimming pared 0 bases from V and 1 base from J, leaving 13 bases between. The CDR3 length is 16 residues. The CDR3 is CASSVVELGPNTEAFF. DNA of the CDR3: TGTGCCAGCAGCGTAGTAGAGTTAGGGCCGAACACTGAAGCTTTCTTT.

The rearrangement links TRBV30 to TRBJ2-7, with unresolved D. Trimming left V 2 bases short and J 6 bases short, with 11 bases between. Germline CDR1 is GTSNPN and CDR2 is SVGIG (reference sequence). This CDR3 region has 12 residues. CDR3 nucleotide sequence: TGTGCCTGGAGTCAAGAATTCAGCGAGCAGTACTTC. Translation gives CAWSQEFSEQYF.

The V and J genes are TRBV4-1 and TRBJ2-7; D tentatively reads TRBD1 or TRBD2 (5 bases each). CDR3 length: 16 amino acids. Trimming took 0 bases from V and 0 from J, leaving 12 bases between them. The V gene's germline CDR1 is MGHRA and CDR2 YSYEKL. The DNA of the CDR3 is TGCGCCAGCAGCCAAGATTTGAGGGGAAGCTCCTACGAGCAGTACTTC. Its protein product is CASSQDLRGSSYEQYF.

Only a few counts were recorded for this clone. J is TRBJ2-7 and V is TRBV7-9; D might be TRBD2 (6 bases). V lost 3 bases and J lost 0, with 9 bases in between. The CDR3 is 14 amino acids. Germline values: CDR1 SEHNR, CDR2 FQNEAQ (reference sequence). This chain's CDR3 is CASSLEGISYEQYF. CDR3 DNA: TGTGCCAGCAGCTTGGAGGGTATCTCCTACGAGCAGTACTTC.

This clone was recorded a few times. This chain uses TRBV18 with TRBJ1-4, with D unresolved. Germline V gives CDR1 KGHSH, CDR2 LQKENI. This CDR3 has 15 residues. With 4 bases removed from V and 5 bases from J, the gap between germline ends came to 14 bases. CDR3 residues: CASSLSGQQNEKLFF. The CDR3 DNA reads TGTGCCAGCTCACTAAGTGGTCAACAGAATGAAAAACTGTTTTTT.

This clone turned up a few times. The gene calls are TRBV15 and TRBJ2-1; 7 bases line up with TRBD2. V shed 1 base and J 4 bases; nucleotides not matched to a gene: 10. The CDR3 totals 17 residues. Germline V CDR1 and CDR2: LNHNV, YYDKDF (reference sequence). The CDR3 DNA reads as TGTGCCACCAGCAGAGCCCGGGGGGACTTTATATACAATGAGCAGTTCTTC. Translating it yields CATSRARGDFIYNEQFF. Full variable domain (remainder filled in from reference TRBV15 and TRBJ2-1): DAMVIQNPRYQVTQFGKPVTLSCSQTLNHNVMYWYQQKSSQAPKLLFHYYDKDFNNEADTPDNFQSRRPNTSFCFLDIRSPGLGDTAMYLCATSRARGDFIYNEQFFGPGTRLTVL.

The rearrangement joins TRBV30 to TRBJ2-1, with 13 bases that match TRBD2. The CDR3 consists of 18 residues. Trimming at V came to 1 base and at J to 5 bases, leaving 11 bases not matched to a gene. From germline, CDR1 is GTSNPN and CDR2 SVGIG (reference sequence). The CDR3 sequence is CAWSALRTSGGPHNEQFF. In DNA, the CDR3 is TGTGCCTGGAGTGCCCTCCGGACTAGCGGGGGTCCCCACAATGAGCAGTTCTTC. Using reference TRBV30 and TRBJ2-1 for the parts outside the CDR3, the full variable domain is SQTIHQWPATLVQPVGSPLSLECTVEGTSNPNLYWYRQAAGRGLQLLFYSVGIGQISSEVPQNLSASRPQDRQFILSSKKLLLSDSGFYLCAWSALRTSGGPHNEQFFGPGTRLTVL.

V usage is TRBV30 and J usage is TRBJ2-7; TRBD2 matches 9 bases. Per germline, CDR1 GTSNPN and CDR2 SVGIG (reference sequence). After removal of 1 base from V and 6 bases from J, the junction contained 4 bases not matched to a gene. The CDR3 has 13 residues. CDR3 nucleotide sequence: TGTGCCTGGAGTGGCGGGACTAGCACCGAGCAGTACTTC. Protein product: CAWSGGTSTEQYF.

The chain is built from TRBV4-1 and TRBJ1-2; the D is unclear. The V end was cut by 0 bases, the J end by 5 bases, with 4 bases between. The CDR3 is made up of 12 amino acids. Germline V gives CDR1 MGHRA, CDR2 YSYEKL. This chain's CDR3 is CASSQDQYGYTF. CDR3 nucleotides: TGCGCCAGCAGCCAAGATCAGTATGGCTACACCTTC.

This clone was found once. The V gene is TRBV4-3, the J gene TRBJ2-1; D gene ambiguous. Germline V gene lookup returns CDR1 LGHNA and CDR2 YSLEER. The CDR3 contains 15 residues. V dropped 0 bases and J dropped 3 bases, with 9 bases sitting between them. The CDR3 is CASSQDWRIYNEQFF. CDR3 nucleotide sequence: TGCGCCAGCAGCCAAGATTGGCGGATCTACAATGAGCAGTTCTTC.

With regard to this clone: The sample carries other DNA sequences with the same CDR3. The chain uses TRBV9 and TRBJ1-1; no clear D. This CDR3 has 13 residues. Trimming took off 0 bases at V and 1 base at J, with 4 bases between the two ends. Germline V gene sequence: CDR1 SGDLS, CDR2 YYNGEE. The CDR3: CASSVAGNTEAFF. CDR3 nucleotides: TGTGCCAGCAGCGTAGCAGGGAACACTGAAGCTTTCTTT.

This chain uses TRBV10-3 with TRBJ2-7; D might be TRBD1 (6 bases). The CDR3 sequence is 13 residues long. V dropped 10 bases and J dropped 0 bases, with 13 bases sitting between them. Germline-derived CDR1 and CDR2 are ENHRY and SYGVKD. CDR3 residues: CATLSTGSYEQYF. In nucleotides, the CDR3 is TGTGCCACGCTATCGACAGGCTCCTACGAGCAGTACTTC.

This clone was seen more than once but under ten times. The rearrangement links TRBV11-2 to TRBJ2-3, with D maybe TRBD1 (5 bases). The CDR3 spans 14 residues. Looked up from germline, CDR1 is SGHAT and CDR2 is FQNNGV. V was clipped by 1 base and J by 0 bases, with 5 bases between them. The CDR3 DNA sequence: TGTGCCAGCAGCTTAGGACAGAGCACAGATACGCAGTATTTT. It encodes CASSLGQSTDTQYF. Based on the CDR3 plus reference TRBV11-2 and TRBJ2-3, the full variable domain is EAGVAQSPRYKIIEKRQSVAFWCNPISGHATLYWYQQILGQGPKLLIQFQNNGVVDDSQLPKDRFSAERLKGVDSTLKIQPAKLEDSAVYLCASSLGQSTDTQYFGPGTRLTVL.

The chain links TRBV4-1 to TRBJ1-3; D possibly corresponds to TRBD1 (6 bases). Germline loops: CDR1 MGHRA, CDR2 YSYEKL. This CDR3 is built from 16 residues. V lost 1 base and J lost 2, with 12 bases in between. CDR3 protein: CASSQGGRGTGNTIYF. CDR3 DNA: TGCGCCAGCAGCCAAGGGGGAAGGGGGACTGGAAACACCATATATTTT.

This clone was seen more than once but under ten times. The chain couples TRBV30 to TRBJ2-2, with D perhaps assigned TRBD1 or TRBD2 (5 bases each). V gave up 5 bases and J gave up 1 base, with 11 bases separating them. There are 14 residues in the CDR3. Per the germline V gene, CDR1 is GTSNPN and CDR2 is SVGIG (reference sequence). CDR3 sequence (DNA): TGTGCCTGGGAGGGGCGGCTGAACACCGGGGAGCTGTTTTTT. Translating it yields CAWEGRLNTGELFF.

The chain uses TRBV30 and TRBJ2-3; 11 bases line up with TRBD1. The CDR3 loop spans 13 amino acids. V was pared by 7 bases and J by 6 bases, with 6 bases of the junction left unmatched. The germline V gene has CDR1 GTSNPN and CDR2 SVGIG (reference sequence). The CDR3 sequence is CASGTGGTDTQYF. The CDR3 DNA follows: TGTGCCTCAGGGACAGGGGGGACGGATACGCAGTATTTT.

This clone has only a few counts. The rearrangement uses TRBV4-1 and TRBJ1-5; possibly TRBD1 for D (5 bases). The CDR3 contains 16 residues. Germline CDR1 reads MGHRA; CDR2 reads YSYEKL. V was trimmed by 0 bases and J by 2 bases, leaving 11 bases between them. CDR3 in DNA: TGCGCCAGCAGCCAAGATTCAGGGTCTGGCAATCAGCCCCAGCATTTT. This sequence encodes CASSQDSGSGNQPQHF.

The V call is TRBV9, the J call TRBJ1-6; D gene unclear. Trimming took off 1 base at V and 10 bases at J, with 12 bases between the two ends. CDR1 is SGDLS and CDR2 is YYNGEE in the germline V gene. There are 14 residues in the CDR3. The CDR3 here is CASSVLTSGSPLHF. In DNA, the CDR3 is TGTGCCAGCAGCGTACTTACTTCGGGGTCACCCCTCCACTTT.

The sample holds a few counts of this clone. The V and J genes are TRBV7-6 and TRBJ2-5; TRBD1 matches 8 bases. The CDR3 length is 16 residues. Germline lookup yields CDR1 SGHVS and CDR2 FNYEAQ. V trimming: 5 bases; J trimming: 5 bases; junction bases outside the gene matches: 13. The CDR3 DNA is TGTGCCAGCAGCCAAAACGCGGCAGGGGGCAGGGAGACCCAGTACTTC. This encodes CASSQNAAGGRETQYF.

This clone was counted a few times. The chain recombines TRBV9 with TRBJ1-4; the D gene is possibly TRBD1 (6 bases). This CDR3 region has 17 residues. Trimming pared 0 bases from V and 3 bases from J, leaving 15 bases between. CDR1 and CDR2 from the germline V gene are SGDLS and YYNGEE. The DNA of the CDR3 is TGTGCCAGCAGCGTAGCCGCAGGGGAAGTCGCTAATGAAAAACTGTTTTTT. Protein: CASSVAAGEVANEKLFF.

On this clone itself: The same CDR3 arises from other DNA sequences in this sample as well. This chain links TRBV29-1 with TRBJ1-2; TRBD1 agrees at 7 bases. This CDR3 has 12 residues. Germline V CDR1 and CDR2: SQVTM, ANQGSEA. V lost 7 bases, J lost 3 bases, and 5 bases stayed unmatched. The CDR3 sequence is CSGRQGDYGYTF. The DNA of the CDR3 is TGCAGCGGACGACAGGGTGACTATGGCTACACCTTC.

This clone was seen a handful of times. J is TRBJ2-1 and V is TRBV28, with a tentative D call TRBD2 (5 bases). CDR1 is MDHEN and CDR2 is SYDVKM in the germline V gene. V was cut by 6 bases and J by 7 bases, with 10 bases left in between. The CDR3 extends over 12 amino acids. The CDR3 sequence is CASSSGRNEQFF. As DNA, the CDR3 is TGTGCCAGCAGCAGCGGAAGGAATGAGCAGTTCTTC.

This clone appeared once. CDR3 nucleotides: TGTGCCAGCAGCTTGCCGGACGGAGCAACTGAAGCTTTCTTT. As protein: CASSLPDGATEAFF. The rearrangement uses TRBV7-9 and TRBJ1-1; D is undetermined. Germline V gives CDR1 SEHNR, CDR2 FQNEAQ (reference sequence). CDR3 length equals 14 residues. V dropped 3 bases and J dropped 5 bases, with 13 bases sitting between them.

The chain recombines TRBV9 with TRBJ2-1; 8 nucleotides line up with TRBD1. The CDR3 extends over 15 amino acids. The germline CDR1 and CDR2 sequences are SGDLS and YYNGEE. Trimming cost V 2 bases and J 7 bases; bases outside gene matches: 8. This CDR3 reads CASSVQGANINEQFF. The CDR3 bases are TGTGCCAGCAGCGTTCAGGGGGCTAATATAAATGAGCAGTTCTTC.

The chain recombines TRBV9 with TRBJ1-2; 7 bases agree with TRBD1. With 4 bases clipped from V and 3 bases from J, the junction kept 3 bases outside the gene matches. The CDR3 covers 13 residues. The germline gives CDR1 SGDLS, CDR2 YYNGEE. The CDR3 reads CASSPQGDYGYTF. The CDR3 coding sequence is TGTGCCAGCAGCCCCCAGGGGGACTATGGCTACACCTTC.

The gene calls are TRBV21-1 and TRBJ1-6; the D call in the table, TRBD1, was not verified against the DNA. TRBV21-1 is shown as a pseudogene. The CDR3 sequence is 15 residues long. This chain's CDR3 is CASSKTGTGNSPLHF. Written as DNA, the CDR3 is TGTGCCAGCAGCAAAACCGGGACAGGGAATTCACCCCTCCACTTT.

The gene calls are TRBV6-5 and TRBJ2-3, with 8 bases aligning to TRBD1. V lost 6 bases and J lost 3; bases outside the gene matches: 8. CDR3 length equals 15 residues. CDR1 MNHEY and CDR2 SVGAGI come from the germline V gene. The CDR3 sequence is CASSTDRGGTDTQYF. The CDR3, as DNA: TGTGCCAGCAGCACCGACAGGGGAGGAACAGATACGCAGTATTTT.

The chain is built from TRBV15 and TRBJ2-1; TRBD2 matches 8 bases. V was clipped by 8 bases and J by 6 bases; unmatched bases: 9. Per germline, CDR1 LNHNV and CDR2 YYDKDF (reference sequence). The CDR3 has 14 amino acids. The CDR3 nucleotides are TGTGCCACCCAACGAGCGGGGGCTCTCAATGAGCAGTTCTTC. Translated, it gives CATQRAGALNEQFF.

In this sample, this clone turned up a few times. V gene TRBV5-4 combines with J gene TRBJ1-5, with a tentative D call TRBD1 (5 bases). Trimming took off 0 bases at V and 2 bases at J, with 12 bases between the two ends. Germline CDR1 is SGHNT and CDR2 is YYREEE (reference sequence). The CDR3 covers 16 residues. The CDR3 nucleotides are TGTGCCAGCAGCTTGGTAGGGGTGTGGGGCAATCAGCCCCAGCATTTT. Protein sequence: CASSLVGVWGNQPQHF.